Sequencing of this TCR beta chain was carried out in a study of T cell responses to AZD1222 COVID-19 vaccine. Broader study findings: Clonal diversity may have been underestimated in mostly white British donors. Only after the peak T cell response were repertoires sampled. The study found Spike-specific TCR breadth and depth rose after two AZD1222 doses. Along spike, vaccine-associated CD4 TCRs were found throughout, with dominance at 160-218 and 743-854.

The germline gives CDR1 MDHEN, CDR2 SYDVKM. V shed 2 bases and J shed 8 bases, with 12 bases lying between them. The CDR3 is made up of 13 amino acids. TCRdb keeps only in-frame clones here, not all; method: immunoSEQ multiplex PCR. The table records 160,000 or so clones, 80% to 90% of them present only once. As for this clone: Its antigen remains unknown.

This clonotype was sampled from an adult who received the MenACWY meningococcal vaccine as a control. The specimen was peripheral blood, collected 28 days after the second dose of the MenACWY control vaccine. The chain links TRBV28 to TRBJ1-2; D not resolved. The CDR3 loop reads CASSLIVNLGYTF. CDR3 sequence (DNA): TGTGCCAGCAGTTTAATAGTAAATCTCGGCTACACCTTC.